The sequence of this T cell receptor beta chain was determined in a study of T cells in Graves' hyperthyroidism and ophthalmopathy. The study, taken as a whole, reports: Most clonotypes expanded in the thyroid (above 0.001) were also present in blood.

About this clonotype: Its antigen is unidentified.

Newly diagnosed patients aged 18 to 65 had hyperthyroidism of under 2 months' duration. The source of the PBMCs was less than 12 ml of fresh peripheral blood. Deletions cut 3 bases from V and 9 bases from J, with 18 bases between. This CDR3 has 16 residues. CDR1 is ENHRY, CDR2 SYGVKD, per germline. There were TCR beta CDR3 regions amplified from RNA transcripts. The primer set for the first-round RT-PCR of the TCR CDR3 was HTBI. TCRdb re-derived calls from the multiplex PCR reads in MiXCR, one entry per CDR3 protein. Altogether roughly 710,000 distinct CDR3 sequences are present, approximately 40% being singletons, with the ten largest covering roughly 31%.

The origin of this receptor is a woman between 40 and 55 years old with Graves' hyperthyroidism. V is TRBV10-3 and J is TRBJ1-6; D is undetermined. The material sequenced was blood. The CDR3 sequence: CAISDQRAIGGSPLHF. CDR3 nucleotides: TGTGCCATCAGTGATCAGAGGGCAATAGGAGGTTCACCCCTCCACTTT.